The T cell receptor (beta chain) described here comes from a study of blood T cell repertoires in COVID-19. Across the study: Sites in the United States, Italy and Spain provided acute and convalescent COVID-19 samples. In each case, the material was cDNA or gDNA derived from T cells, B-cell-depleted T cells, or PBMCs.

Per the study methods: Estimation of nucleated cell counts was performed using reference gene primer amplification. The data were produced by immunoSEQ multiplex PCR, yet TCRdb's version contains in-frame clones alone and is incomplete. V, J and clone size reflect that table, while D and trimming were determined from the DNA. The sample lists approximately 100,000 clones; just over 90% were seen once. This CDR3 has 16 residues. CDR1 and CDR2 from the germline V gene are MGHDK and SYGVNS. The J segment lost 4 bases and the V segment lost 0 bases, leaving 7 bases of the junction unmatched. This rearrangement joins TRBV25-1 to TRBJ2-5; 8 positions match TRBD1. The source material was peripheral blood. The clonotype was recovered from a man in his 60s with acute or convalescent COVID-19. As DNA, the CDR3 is TGTGCCAGCAGTGAATACGACAGGGGAATGGGAGAGACCCAGTACTTC. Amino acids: CASSEYDRGMGETQYF.